This TCR beta chain came from a study of control samples from healthy donors and cancer patients. Assay used: immunoSEQ multiplex PCR; TCRdb lists only in-frame clones, some missing. The sample lists about 150,000 clones; 93% were seen once. This clone has just one count. CDR1 is SGHRS and CDR2 is YFSETQ in the germline V gene. The CDR3 extends over 16 amino acids. Trimming took off 3 bases at V and 0 bases at J, with 16 bases between the two ends. This chain joins TRBV5-1 and TRBJ2-7; perhaps D is TRBD1 or TRBD2 (6 bases each). The clonotype originates from a man between 18 and 35 years old in good health. Sequences were obtained from blood. CDR3 sequence reads: CASSWSGDTNSYEQYF. The CDR3 DNA reads as TGCGCCAGCAGCTGGTCGGGGGACACCAACTCCTACGAGCAGTACTTC.